A single sample is the source of the 26 T cell receptor beta chains below, sequenced in a study of technical replicates of blood from a handful of donors. Libraries were prepared by immunoSEQ multiplex PCR; TCRdb keeps only in-frame clonotypes and omits some of them. The sample lists approximately 73,000 clones, about 90% occurring once. Sequencing used T cells isolated from PBMCs. All receptors come from a human donor in good health.

CDR3 region: CASSIGEPNEKLFF. CDR3 DNA sequence: TGTGCCAGTAGTATAGGAGAGCCTAATGAAAAACTGTTTTTT. V usage is TRBV19 and J usage is TRBJ1-4; D uncertain. This CDR3 is 14 amino acids long. CDR1 and CDR2 (germline): LNHDA, SQIVND (reference sequence). V was cut by 1 base and J by 3 bases, with 6 bases left in between.

The chain links TRBV9 to TRBJ1-2; D is possibly TRBD1 (6 bases). The CDR3 has 15 residues. Germline assignment: CDR1 SGDLS and CDR2 YYNGEE. V was clipped by 2 bases and J by 4 bases, with 15 bases between them. The CDR3 sequence is CASSVSLTGVYGYTF. The DNA of the CDR3 is TGTGCCAGCAGCGTTTCCTTGACAGGAGTCTATGGCTACACCTTC.

The V gene is TRBV5-1, the J gene TRBJ2-5; tentatively, D is TRBD2 (6 bases). V lost 4 bases to trimming and J lost 2 bases, with 21 bases between them. This CDR3 comprises 17 residues. From germline, CDR1 is SGHRS and CDR2 YFSETQ. This CDR3 is CASSRLGSPGVQETQYF. CDR3 DNA sequence: TGCGCCAGCAGCCGTCTAGGCAGTCCGGGAGTGCAAGAGACCCAGTACTTC.

This rearrangement joins TRBV10-2 to TRBJ1-5; D is undetermined. Looked up from germline, CDR1 is WSHSY and CDR2 is SAAADI. The CDR3 totals 13 residues. Between the trimmed V and J ends, which lost 3 bases and 7 bases, there was a span of 10 bases. The CDR3 DNA reads as TGCGCCAGCAGTGAACCCGGTATGCAGCCCCAGCATTTT. Its translation: CASSEPGMQPQHF.

In this sample, this clone turned up once. The chain employs TRBV4-2 and TRBJ2-1, with D possibly matching TRBD2 (5 bases). CDR1 and CDR2 from the germline V gene are LGHNA and YNFKEQ. Trimming shortened V by 0 bases and J by 5 bases, and 14 bases separated the two germline ends. The CDR3 sequence is 16 residues long. CDR3 DNA sequence: TGTGCCAGCAGCCAAGATAAGAGGGAACTTAACAATGAGCAGTTCTTC. The encoded protein is CASSQDKRELNNEQFF.

The rearrangement links TRBV6-1 to TRBJ2-1; 8 bases agree with TRBD2. CDR1 MNHNS and CDR2 SASEGT come from the germline V gene. V shed 0 bases and J 7 bases; nucleotides not matched to a gene: 8. This CDR3 spans 16 amino acids. As DNA, the CDR3 is TGTGCCAGCAGTGAAGCGCTGCGGGAGGTTTCGAATGAGCAGTTCTTC. This gives the protein CASSEALREVSNEQFF.

J is TRBJ1-4 and V is TRBV9; D possibly corresponds to TRBD1 (5 bases). Germline CDR1 SGDLS, CDR2 YYNGEE. The CDR3 has 13 amino acids. With 7 bases removed from V and 5 bases from J, the gap between germline ends came to 12 bases. The chain's CDR3 is CASGQGLNEKLFF. The DNA for the CDR3 is TGTGCCAGCGGTCAGGGACTGAATGAAAAACTGTTTTTT.

The chain has TRBV5-5 and TRBJ2-7; no reliable D call. The germline gives CDR1 SGHKS, CDR2 YYEKEE (reference sequence). The V gene lost 0 bases and the J gene lost 7 bases, with 11 bases spanning the gap. The CDR3 spans 13 residues. The CDR3 loop is CASSLERSREQYF. Written as DNA, the CDR3 is TGTGCCAGCAGCTTGGAGCGTTCTCGTGAGCAGTACTTC.

The chain employs TRBV7-6 and TRBJ1-5; TRBD1 matches 9 bases. After removal of 4 bases from V and 7 bases from J, the junction contained 5 bases not matched to a gene. Germline loops: CDR1 SGHVS, CDR2 FNYEAQ. The CDR3 is made up of 14 amino acids. The CDR3 DNA follows: TGTGCCAGCAGCTCCGGGACAGGGCTGCAGCCCCAGCATTTT. This gives the protein CASSSGTGLQPQHF.

The chain is built from TRBV5-6 and TRBJ2-1; D possibly corresponds to TRBD2 (6 bases). V shed 4 bases and J shed 7 bases, with 15 bases lying between them. The CDR3 runs to 14 residues. Germline-derived CDR1 and CDR2 are SGHDT and YYEEEE. Here the CDR3 reads CASSPLRGLNEQFF. The DNA of the CDR3 is TGTGCCAGCAGCCCATTACGGGGGTTGAATGAGCAGTTCTTC.

CDR3 residues: CASADPTSGYEQYF. CDR3 bases: TGTGCCAGCGCTGACCCGACTAGCGGTTACGAGCAGTACTTC. V gene TRBV6-6 combines with J gene TRBJ2-7, with 9 bases identical to TRBD2. This CDR3 has 14 amino acids. The V gene's germline CDR1 is MNHNY and CDR2 SVGAGI (reference sequence). Losses at the gene ends were 8 bases for V and 4 bases for J; bases not matched to a gene: 9.

The chain carries TRBV30 and TRBJ2-7; no clear D gene. This CDR3 has 11 residues. Trimming took 8 bases from V and 1 from J, leaving 9 bases between them. CDR1 and CDR2 (germline): GTSNPN, SVGIG (reference sequence). The CDR3 protein is CALTDSYEQYF. CDR3 nucleotides: TGTGCCCTAACTGATTCCTACGAGCAGTACTTC. Full variable domain (outside the CDR3, taken from reference TRBV30 and TRBJ2-7): SQTIHQWPATLVQPVGSPLSLECTVEGTSNPNLYWYRQAAGRGLQLLFYSVGIGQISSEVPQNLSASRPQDRQFILSSKKLLLSDSGFYLCALTDSYEQYFGPGTRLTVT.

This sequence joins TRBV27 and TRBJ1-2; 7 positions agree with TRBD1. CDR3 size: 15 residues. J lost 4 bases, V lost 5 bases, and 10 bases had no gene match. Germline lookup yields CDR1 MNHEY and CDR2 SMNVEV (reference sequence). The CDR3 sequence: CASSDRQGIGYGYTF. The CDR3 DNA reads as TGTGCCAGCAGTGATAGACAGGGAATCGGCTATGGCTACACCTTC.

In this sample, this clone turned up once. The rearrangement links TRBV9 to TRBJ1-1; D unclear. Germline assignment: CDR1 SGDLS and CDR2 YYNGEE. This CDR3 has 12 residues. V gave up 0 bases and J gave up 6 bases, with 6 bases separating them. The CDR3 region is CASSVDGPEAFF. CDR3 nucleotides: TGTGCCAGCAGCGTAGATGGCCCTGAAGCTTTCTTT.

J is TRBJ2-1 and V is TRBV4-2, with TRBD2 matching 9 bases. The germline V gene has CDR1 LGHNA and CDR2 YNFKEQ. The CDR3 has 16 residues. Trimming cost V 2 bases and J 10 bases; bases outside gene matches: 12. The CDR3 region has the DNA TGTGCCAGCAGCCAATTAGGGGCGGGAGGGCCTCGGGAGCAGTTCTTC. Residues: CASSQLGAGGPREQFF.

This clone was seen only once. V is TRBV6-4 and J is TRBJ2-5; D perhaps matches TRBD2 (6 bases). V lost 5 bases, J lost 2 bases, and 9 bases lay in between. The germline V gene has CDR1 MRHNA and CDR2 SNTAGT. The CDR3 runs to 13 residues. CDR3 DNA sequence: TGTGCCAGCAGTCGGGACTTACAAGAGACCCAGTACTTC. Its translation: CASSRDLQETQYF.

V is TRBV5-6 and J is TRBJ1-5; tentatively, D is TRBD1 (6 bases). Germline V gives CDR1 SGHDT, CDR2 YYEEEE. V gave up 2 bases and J gave up 3 bases, with 9 bases separating them. The CDR3 runs 14 residues. DNA of the CDR3: TGTGCCAGCAGCTTAGGACAGTCCAATCAGCCCCAGCATTTT. It is translated as CASSLGQSNQPQHF.

V usage is TRBV4-3 and J usage is TRBJ1-3; unclear D gene. The germline V gene encodes CDR1 LGHNA and CDR2 YSLEER. V lost 2 bases to trimming and J lost 4 bases, with 9 bases between them. This CDR3 spans 14 amino acids. The CDR3 bases are TGCGCCAGCAGCCAATTGACACAGGGAAACACCATATATTTT. It specifies CASSQLTQGNTIYF.

This clone was found once. The V call is TRBV6-6, the J call TRBJ2-7; 7 positions agree with TRBD1. J lost 6 bases, V lost 4 bases, and 9 bases had no gene match. The CDR3 runs to 14 residues. Germline V gives CDR1 MNHNY, CDR2 SVGAGI (reference sequence). The CDR3 DNA is TGTGCCAGCAGTTCCCGGGACAGCTTAAGCGAGCAGTACTTC. Encoded protein: CASSSRDSLSEQYF.

This clone came up once. The gene calls are TRBV7-8 and TRBJ1-5; TRBD1 might be the D (6 bases). The germline V gene encodes CDR1 SGHVS and CDR2 FQNEAQ. V lost 10 bases and J 3 bases, leaving 19 bases between the germline ends. CDR3 size: 15 residues. CDR3 region: CATTGQTYPNQPQHF. In DNA, the CDR3 is TGTGCCACTACAGGACAGACGTATCCCAATCAGCCCCAGCATTTT.

The rearrangement joins TRBV5-1 to TRBJ2-7; D gene uncertain. This CDR3 spans 15 amino acids. V was shortened by 4 bases and J by 0 bases, with 14 bases between the two germline ends. Germline V gene sequence: CDR1 SGHRS, CDR2 YFSETQ. The chain's CDR3 is CASSVLPSSSYEQYF. The CDR3 DNA follows: TGCGCCAGCAGCGTCCTCCCTTCTAGCTCCTACGAGCAGTACTTC.

This chain joins TRBV29-1 and TRBJ2-3; TRBD1 agrees at 7 bases. The CDR3 loop spans 17 amino acids. Germline CDR1 SQVTM, CDR2 ANQGSEA. J gave up 5 bases and V 0 bases, and 14 bases lay outside the gene matches. CDR3 DNA: TGCAGCGTTGAAGACCTGAAGACAGGGAGTTTGTTAGATACGCAGTATTTT. Amino acid sequence: CSVEDLKTGSLLDTQYF.

A single count supports this clone. For the CDR3, the DNA is TGTGCCACCAGCAGTGGGAGAGGAGGACTTGAAAAACTGTTTTTT. It codes for CATSSGRGGLEKLFF. J is TRBJ1-4 and V is TRBV15; D remains unclear. There are 15 residues in the CDR3. Trimming cost V 3 bases and J 7 bases, with 15 bases left between them. Germline V CDR1 and CDR2: LNHNV, YYDKDF (reference sequence).

In its sample, this clone was seen once. Here the CDR3 reads CASSFEAPARDTQYF. The CDR3 bases are TGCGCCAGCAGCTTTGAGGCCCCGGCCCGCGATACGCAGTATTTT. This chain connects TRBV5-1 to TRBJ2-3; D remains unclear. Germline V lookup: CDR1 SGHRS, CDR2 YFSETQ. Trimming removed 2 bases from V and 6 bases from J, with 16 bases in between. The CDR3 loop spans 15 amino acids.

The chain combines TRBV9 with TRBJ1-2, with TRBD1 matching 8 bases. This CDR3 comprises 16 residues. V lost 2 bases and J lost 7; bases outside the gene matches: 13. Germline V gene data show CDR1 as SGDLS and CDR2 as YYNGEE. The CDR3 sequence is CASSVGRMDRARGYTF. The CDR3 nucleotides are TGTGCCAGCAGCGTGGGGCGGATGGACAGGGCGCGTGGCTACACCTTC.

The rearrangement uses TRBV19 and TRBJ2-5; D possibly corresponds to TRBD2 (6 bases). The CDR3 sequence is 13 residues long. The ends were cut back, 3 bases at V and 5 bases at J, with 10 bases in the middle. In germline, CDR1 is LNHDA, CDR2 SQIVND (reference sequence). As DNA, the CDR3 is TGTGCCAGTAGTATCGTCGGGAGTGAGACCCAGTACTTC. Encoded protein: CASSIVGSETQYF. Looking up the rest from reference TRBV19 and TRBJ2-5 gives the full variable domain: DGGITQSPKYLFRKEGQNVTLSCEQNLNHDAMYWYRQDPGQGLRLIYYSQIVNDFQKGDIAEGYSVSREKKESFPLTVTSAQKNPTAFYLCASSIVGSETQYFGPGTRLLVL.